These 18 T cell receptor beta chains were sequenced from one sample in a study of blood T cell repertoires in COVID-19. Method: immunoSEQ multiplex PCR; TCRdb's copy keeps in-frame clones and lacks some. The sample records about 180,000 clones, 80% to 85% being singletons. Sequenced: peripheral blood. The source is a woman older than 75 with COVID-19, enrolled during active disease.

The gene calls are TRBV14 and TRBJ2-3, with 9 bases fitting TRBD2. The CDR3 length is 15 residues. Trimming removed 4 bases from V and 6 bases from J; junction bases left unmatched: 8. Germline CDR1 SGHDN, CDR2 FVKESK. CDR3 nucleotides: TGTGCCAGCAGCCGTAGCGGGGGATTAGGTGATACGCAGTATTTT. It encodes CASSRSGGLGDTQYF.

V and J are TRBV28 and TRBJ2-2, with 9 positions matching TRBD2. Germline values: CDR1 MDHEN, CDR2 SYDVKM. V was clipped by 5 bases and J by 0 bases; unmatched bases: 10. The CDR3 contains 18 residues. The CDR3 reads CASSLGIAGATNTGELFF. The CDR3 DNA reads TGTGCCAGCAGTCTTGGGATAGCGGGAGCTACGAACACCGGGGAGCTGTTTTTT.

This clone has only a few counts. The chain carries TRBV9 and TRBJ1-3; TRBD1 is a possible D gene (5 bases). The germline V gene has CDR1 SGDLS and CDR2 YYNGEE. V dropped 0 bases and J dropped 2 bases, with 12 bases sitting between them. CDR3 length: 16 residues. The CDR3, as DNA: TGTGCCAGCAGCGTAGCTGTCGGGGGACCTGGAAACACCATATATTTT. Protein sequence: CASSVAVGGPGNTIYF.

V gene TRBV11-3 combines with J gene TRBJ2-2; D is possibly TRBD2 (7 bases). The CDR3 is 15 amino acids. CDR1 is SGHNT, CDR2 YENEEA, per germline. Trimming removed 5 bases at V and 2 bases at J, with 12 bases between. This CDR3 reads CASSPRGANTGELFF. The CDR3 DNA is TGTGCCAGCAGCCCCCGGGGGGCCAACACCGGGGAGCTGTTTTTT.

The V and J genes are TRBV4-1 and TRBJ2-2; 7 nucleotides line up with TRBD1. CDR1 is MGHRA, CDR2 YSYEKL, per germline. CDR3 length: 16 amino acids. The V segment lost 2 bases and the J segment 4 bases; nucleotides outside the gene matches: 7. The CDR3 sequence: CASSQNPHRGTGELFF. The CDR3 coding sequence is TGCGCCAGCAGCCAAAACCCTCACAGGGGCACCGGGGAGCTGTTTTTT.

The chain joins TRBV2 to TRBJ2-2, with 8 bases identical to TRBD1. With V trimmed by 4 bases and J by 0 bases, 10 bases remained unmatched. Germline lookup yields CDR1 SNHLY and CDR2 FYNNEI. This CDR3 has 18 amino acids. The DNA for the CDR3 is TGTGCCAGCAGTGTCTCGACAGGGGACCCGTCGAACACCGGGGAGCTGTTTTTT. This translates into CASSVSTGDPSNTGELFF.

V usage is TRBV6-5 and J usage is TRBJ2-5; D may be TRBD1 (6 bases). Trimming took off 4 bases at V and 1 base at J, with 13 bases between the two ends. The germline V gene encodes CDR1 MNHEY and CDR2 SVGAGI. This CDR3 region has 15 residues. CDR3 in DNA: TGTGCCAGCAGTTCCTCAGGACAGCTCCAAGAGACCCAGTACTTC. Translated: CASSSSGQLQETQYF.

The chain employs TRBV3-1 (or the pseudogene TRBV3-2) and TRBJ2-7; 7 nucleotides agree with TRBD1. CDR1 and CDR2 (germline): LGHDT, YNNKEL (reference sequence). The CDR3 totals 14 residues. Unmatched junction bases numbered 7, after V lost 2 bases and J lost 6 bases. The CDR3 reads CASSQTRGGGEQYF. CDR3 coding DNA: TGTGCCAGCAGCCAAACAAGAGGGGGCGGCGAGCAGTACTTC.

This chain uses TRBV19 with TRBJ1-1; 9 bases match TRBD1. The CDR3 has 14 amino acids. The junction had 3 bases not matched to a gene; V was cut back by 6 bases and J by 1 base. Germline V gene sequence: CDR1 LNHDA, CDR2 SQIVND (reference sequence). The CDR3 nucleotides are TGTGCCAGTAGGGGGGGACAGGGGAACACTGAAGCTTTCTTT. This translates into CASRGGQGNTEAFF. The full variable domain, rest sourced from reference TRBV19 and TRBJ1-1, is DGGITQSPKYLFRKEGQNVTLSCEQNLNHDAMYWYRQDPGQGLRLIYYSQIVNDFQKGDIAEGYSVSREKKESFPLTVTSAQKNPTAFYLCASRGGQGNTEAFFGQGTRLTVV.

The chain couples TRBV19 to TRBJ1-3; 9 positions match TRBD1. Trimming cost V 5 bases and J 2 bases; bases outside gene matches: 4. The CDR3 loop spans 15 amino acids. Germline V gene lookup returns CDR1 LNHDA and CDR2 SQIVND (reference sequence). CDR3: CASSVRDRAGNTIYF. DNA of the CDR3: TGTGCCAGTAGTGTCCGGGACAGGGCTGGAAACACCATATATTTT.

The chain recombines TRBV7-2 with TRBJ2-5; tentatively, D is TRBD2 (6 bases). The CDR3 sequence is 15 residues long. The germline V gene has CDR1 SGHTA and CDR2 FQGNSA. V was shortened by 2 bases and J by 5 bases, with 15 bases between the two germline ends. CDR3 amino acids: CASSLNRESGETQYF. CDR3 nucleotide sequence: TGTGCCAGCAGCTTAAATCGGGAGTCAGGCGAGACCCAGTACTTC.

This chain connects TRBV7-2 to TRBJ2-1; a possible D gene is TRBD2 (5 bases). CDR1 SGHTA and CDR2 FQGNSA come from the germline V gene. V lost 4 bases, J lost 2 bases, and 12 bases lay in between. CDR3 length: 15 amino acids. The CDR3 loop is CASSSYPGTYNEQFF. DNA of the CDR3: TGTGCCAGCAGCTCCTACCCGGGGACCTACAATGAGCAGTTCTTC. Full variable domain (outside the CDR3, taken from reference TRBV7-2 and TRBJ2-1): GAGVSQSPSNKVTEKGKDVELRCDPISGHTALYWYRQSLGQGLEFLIYFQGNSAPDKSGLPSDRFSAERTGGSVSTLTIQRTQQEDSAVYLCASSSYPGTYNEQFFGPGTRLTVL.

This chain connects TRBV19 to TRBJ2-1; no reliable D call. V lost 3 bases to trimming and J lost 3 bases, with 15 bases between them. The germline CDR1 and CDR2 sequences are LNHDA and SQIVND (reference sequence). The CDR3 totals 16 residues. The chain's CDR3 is CASSIIGGTDYNEQFF. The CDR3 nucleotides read TGTGCCAGTAGTATCATCGGCGGCACCGACTACAATGAGCAGTTCTTC. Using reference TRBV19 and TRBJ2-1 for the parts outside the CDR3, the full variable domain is DGGITQSPKYLFRKEGQNVTLSCEQNLNHDAMYWYRQDPGQGLRLIYYSQIVNDFQKGDIAEGYSVSREKKESFPLTVTSAQKNPTAFYLCASSIIGGTDYNEQFFGPGTRLTVL.

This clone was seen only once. CDR3 in amino acids: CASSLGGRWTDTQYF. CDR3 in DNA: TGTGCCAGCAGCTTGGGCGGGAGGTGGACAGATACGCAGTATTTT. The rearrangement joins TRBV7-8 to TRBJ2-3, with 8 bases aligning to TRBD2. Looked up from germline, CDR1 is SGHVS and CDR2 is FQNEAQ. The J segment lost 3 bases and the V segment lost 3 bases, leaving 5 bases of the junction unmatched. The CDR3 runs 15 residues.

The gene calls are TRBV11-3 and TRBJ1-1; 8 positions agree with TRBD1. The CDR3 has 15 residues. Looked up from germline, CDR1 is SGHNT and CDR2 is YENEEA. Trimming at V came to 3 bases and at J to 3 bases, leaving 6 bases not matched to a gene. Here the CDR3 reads CASSFADRADTEAFF. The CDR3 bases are TGTGCCAGCAGCTTTGCGGACAGGGCGGACACTGAAGCTTTCTTT.

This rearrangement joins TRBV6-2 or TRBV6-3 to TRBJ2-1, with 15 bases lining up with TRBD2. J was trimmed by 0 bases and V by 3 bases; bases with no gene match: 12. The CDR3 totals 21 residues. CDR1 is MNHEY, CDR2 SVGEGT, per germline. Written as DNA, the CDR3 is TGTGCCAGCAGTTATGCCATCGGGACTAGCGGGGGGTACCGCTCCTACAATGAGCAGTTCTTC. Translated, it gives CASSYAIGTSGGYRSYNEQFF.

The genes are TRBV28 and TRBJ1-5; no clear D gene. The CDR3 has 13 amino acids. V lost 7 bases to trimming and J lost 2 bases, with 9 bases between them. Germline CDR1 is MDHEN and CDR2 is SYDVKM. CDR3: CASTINRNQPQHF. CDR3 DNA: TGTGCCAGCACTATAAACCGCAATCAGCCCCAGCATTTT.

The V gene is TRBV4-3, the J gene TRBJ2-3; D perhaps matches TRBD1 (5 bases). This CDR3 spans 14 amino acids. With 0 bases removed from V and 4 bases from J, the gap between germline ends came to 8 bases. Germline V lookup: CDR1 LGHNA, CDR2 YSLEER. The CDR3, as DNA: TGCGCCAGCAGCCAAGATGTGGGGCCAGATACGCAGTATTTT. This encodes CASSQDVGPDTQYF.